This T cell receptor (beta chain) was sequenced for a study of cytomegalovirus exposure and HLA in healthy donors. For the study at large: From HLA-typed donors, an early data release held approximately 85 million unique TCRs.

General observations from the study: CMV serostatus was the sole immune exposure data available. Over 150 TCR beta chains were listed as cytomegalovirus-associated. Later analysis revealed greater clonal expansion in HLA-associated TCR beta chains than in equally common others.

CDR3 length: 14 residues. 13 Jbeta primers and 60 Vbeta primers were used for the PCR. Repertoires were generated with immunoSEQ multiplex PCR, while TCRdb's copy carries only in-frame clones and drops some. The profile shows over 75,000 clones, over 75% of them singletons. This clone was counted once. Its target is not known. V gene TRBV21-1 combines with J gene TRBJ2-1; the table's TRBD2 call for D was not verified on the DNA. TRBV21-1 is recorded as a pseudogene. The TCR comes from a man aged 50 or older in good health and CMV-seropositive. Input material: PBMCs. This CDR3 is CASVGGEGRNEQFF. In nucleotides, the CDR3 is TGTGCCAGCGTTGGCGGGGAGGGTCGCAATGAGCAGTTCTTC.